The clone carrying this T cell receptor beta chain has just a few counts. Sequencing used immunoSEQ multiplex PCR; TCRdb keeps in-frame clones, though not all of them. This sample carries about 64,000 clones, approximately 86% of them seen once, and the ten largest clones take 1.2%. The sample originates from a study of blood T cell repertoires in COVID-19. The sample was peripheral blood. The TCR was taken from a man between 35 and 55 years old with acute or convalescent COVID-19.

CDR3 coding DNA: TGTGCCAGCAGTTTTGGGGCGGAGCAGCCCCAGCATTTT. Protein sequence: CASSFGAEQPQHF. This sequence joins TRBV2 and TRBJ1-5; D is possibly TRBD1 (5 bases). Trimming pared 5 bases from V and 7 bases from J, leaving 12 bases between. The CDR3 consists of 13 residues. From germline, CDR1 is SNHLY and CDR2 FYNNEI.